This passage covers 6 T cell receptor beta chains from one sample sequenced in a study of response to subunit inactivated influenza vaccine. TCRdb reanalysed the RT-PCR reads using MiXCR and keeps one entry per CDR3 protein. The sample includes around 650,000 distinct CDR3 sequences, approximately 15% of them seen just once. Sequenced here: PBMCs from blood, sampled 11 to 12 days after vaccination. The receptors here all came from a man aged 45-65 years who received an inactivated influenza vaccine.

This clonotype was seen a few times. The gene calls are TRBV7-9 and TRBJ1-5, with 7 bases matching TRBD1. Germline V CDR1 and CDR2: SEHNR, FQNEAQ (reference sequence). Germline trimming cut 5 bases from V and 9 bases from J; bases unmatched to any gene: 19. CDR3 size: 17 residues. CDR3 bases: TGTGCCAGCAGCCCCGGATACAGGGGAGGCCGCTTTTTGCCCCAGCATTTT. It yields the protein CASSPGYRGGRFLPQHF.

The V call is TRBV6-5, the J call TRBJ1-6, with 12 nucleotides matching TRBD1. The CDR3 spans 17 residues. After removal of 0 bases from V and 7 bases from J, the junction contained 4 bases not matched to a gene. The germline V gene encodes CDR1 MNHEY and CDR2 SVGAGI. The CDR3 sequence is CASSYSPGTGGNSPLHF. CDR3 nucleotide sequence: TGTGCCAGCAGTTACTCTCCCGGGACAGGGGGCAATTCACCCCTCCACTTT.

CDR3 in DNA: TGTGCCAGCAGCGTAGTAGCGAGGGGGGACTATGGCTACACCTTC. This encodes CASSVVARGDYGYTF. The chain is built from TRBV9 and TRBJ1-2; maybe TRBD1 (6 bases). The V gene lost 0 bases and the J gene lost 3 bases, with 12 bases spanning the gap. This CDR3 has 15 residues. Germline V gene lookup returns CDR1 SGDLS and CDR2 YYNGEE.

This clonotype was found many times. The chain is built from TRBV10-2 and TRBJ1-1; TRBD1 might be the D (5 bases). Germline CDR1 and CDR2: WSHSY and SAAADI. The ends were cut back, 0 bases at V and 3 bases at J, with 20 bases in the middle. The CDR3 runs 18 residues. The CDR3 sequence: CASSESTVGGVSDTEAFF. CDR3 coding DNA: TGCGCCAGCAGTGAGTCGACAGTCGGAGGGGTCTCGGACACTGAAGCTTTCTTT.

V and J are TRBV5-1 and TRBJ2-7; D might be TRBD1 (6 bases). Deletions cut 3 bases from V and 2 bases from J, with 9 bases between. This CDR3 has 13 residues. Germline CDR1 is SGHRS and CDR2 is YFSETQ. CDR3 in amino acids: CASSWDITYEQYF. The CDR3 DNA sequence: TGCGCCAGCAGCTGGGACATTACCTACGAGCAGTACTTC.

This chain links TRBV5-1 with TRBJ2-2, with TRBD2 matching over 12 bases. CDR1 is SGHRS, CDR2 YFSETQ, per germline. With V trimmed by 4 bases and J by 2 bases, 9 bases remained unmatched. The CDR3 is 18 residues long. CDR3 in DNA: TGCGCCAGCAGCAAGAGGGGACTAGCGGGTCTAAACACCGGGGAGCTGTTTTTT. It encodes CASSKRGLAGLNTGELFF. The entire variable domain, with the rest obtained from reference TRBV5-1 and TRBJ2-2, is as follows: KAGVTQTPRYLIKTRGQQVTLSCSPISGHRSVSWYQQTPGQGLQFLFEYFSETQRNKGNFPGRFSGRQFSNSRSEMNVSTLELGDSALYLCASSKRGLAGLNTGELFFGEGSRLTVL.